Below, 2 T cell receptor beta chains from the same sample are listed, as sequenced in a study of blood T cell repertoires in COVID-19. Libraries were prepared by immunoSEQ multiplex PCR; TCRdb keeps only in-frame clonotypes and omits some of them. The sample lists about 250,000 clones; around 85% were seen once. Input material: peripheral blood. The receptors derive from an elderly man with acute or convalescent COVID-19.

The chain uses TRBV2 and TRBJ2-7, with 8 bases matching TRBD1. Per the germline V gene, CDR1 is SNHLY and CDR2 is FYNNEI. Trimming cost V 6 bases and J 6 bases; bases outside gene matches: 7. CDR3 length: 13 amino acids. The CDR3 is CASRPGQATEQYF. Written as DNA, the CDR3 is TGTGCCAGCAGACCGGGACAGGCTACCGAGCAGTACTTC.

This chain joins TRBV5-1 and TRBJ2-6; 12 nucleotides line up with TRBD2. There are 19 residues in the CDR3. V dropped 5 bases and J dropped 9; count of bases not matched to a gene: 18. CDR1 is SGHRS, CDR2 YFSETQ, per germline. The CDR3 protein is CASSFTWTSGNPGGNVLTF. The CDR3 DNA reads as TGCGCCAGCAGTTTCACTTGGACTAGCGGGAACCCAGGTGGCAACGTCCTGACTTTC.